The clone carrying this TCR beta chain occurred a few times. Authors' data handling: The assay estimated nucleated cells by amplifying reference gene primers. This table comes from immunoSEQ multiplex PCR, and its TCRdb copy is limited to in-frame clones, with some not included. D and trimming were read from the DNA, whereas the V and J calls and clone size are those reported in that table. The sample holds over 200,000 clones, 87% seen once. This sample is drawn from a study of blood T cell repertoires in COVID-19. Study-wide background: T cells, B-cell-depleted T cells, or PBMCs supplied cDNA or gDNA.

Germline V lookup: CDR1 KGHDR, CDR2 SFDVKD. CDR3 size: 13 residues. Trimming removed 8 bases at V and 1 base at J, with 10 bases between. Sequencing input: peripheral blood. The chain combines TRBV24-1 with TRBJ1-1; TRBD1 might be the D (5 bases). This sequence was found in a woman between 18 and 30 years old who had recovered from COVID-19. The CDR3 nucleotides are TGTGCCACCAAGCAGGGTTGGAACACTGAAGCTTTCTTT. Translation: CATKQGWNTEAFF.